A selection of T cell receptor beta chains follows, all from one sample in a study of technical replicates of blood from a few donors. TCRdb's table, derived via immunoSEQ multiplex PCR, lists solely in-frame clones and lacks some. The table includes approximately 12,000 clones, about 94% detected once. The sequenced sample consisted of PBMCs. The receptors stem from a human donor in good health. Both conserved end residues are part of each CDR3. Each record gives: V gene, clone size, D gene, J gene, CDR3 DNA, CDR3 protein. D genes are given only for firm matches. Clone size is stated in some rows and not others, as once, few, many or a class when expanded.

>TRBV7-3|NA|TRBD1|TRBJ1-2
TGTGCCAGCAGCCCGACCGGACAGGGCCGGGAATATGGCTACACCTTC
CASSPTGQGREYGYTF
>TRBV4-2|NA|NA|TRBJ2-1
TGTGCCAGCAGCCAAGATCTGGGACTCCCCCTACAAGGGCAGTTCTTC
CASSQDLGLPLQGQFF
>TRBV11-3|NA|TRBD2|TRBJ2-7
TGTGCCAGCAGCTTAGGCACTAGCGGCTACGAGCAGTACTTC
CASSLGTSGYEQYF
>TRBV7-9|NA|TRBD2|TRBJ2-1
TGTGCCAGCAGCTACCCCCCACTAGCGGGAAGCGATGAGCAGTTCTTC
CASSYPPLAGSDEQFF
>TRBV6-1|NA|NA|TRBJ1-5
TGTGCCAGCAGTAATCCGGGTCCTCAAAAGCCCCAGCATTTT
CASSNPGPQKPQHF
>TRBV6-5|NA|NA|TRBJ2-7
TGTGCCAGCAGCCGAAATATGGGGGGCTACGAGCAGTACTTC
CASSRNMGGYEQYF
>TRBV27|NA|TRBD2|TRBJ2-1
TGTGCCAGCAGTTTCCCCGGACTAGCGGAGGCCTACAATGAGCAGTTCTTC
CASSFPGLAEAYNEQFF
>TRBV19|once|TRBD1|TRBJ2-3
TGTGCCAGTAGCAACAGGGGGGCAGATACGCAGTATTTT
CASSNRGADTQYF
>TRBV10-3|NA|NA|TRBJ2-3
TGTGCCATCAGCACAGGCACAGATACGCAGTATTTT
CAISTGTDTQYF
>TRBV27|NA|TRBD2|TRBJ2-7
TGTGCCAGCAATCATCGGGGGGGAGTCTACGAGCAGTACTTC
CASNHRGGVYEQYF
>TRBV14|NA|NA|TRBJ2-7
TGTGCCAGCAGCCAAGAATGGGGGGTCGACACCCCCTACGAGCAGTACTTC
CASSQEWGVDTPYEQYF
>TRBV15|NA|TRBD2|TRBJ2-7
TGTGCCACCAGCAGAGATAATAGCGGGAGTTTCTTTGGCGAGCAGTACTTC
CATSRDNSGSFFGEQYF
>TRBV4-2|NA|TRBD2|TRBJ2-7
TGTGCCAGCAGCCAATGGGCTAGCGGGAGCTACGAGCAGTACTTC
CASSQWASGSYEQYF
>TRBV23-1|NA|TRBD1|TRBJ2-5
TGCGCCAGCAGTCACAACCAGGGGGCCCAAGAGACCCAGTACTTC
CASSHNQGAQETQYF
>TRBV11-2|NA|TRBD1|TRBJ2-3
TGTGCCAGCACGAGGGGACAGATGTTATCAGATACGCAGTATTTT
CASTRGQMLSDTQYF
>TRBV4-1|NA|NA|TRBJ2-2
TGCGCCAGCAGCCAAATGGGGGCAGGGGTCACGAACACCGGGGAGCTGTTTTTT
CASSQMGAGVTNTGELFF
>TRBV6-1|once|TRBD2|TRBJ2-7
TGTGCCAGCAGTGAACCGGGACTAGCGGGAGTGTCCTACGAGCAGTACTTC
CASSEPGLAGVSYEQYF
>TRBV6-5|NA|TRBD1|TRBJ2-5
TGTGCCAGCAGCCGACGGACAGGGAGAGAGACCCAGTACTTC
CASSRRTGRETQYF
>TRBV27|NA|TRBD1|TRBJ1-1
TGTGCCAGCAGTTCAACCGGGACAGTTTTGAACACTGAAGCTTTCTTT
CASSSTGTVLNTEAFF
>TRBV6-4|once|TRBD2|TRBJ2-1
TGTGCCAGCAGTGAAGGACTAGCTGACTACAATGAGCAGTTCTTC
CASSEGLADYNEQFF
>TRBV20-1|once|NA|TRBJ1-1
TGCAGTGCTATTAAGAACACTGAAGCTTTCTTT
CSAIKNTEAFF
>TRBV15|NA|NA|TRBJ2-1
TGTGCCACCAGCATCGCGGGTTACAATGAGCAGTTCTTC
CATSIAGYNEQFF
>TRBV25-1|NA|NA|TRBJ2-7
TGTGCCAGCAGTGGAATCGCGTTAGCGCGAGGATTCTACGAGCAGTACTTC
CASSGIALARGFYEQYF
>TRBV19|NA|TRBD1|TRBJ1-5
TGTGCCAGCGGGCACAGGGGTGATCAGCCCCAGCATTTT
CASGHRGDQPQHF
>TRBV30|few|NA|TRBJ2-7
TGTGCCTGGAGTGTATTGGCTGGCAAACGCTCCTACGAGCAGTACTTC
CAWSVLAGKRSYEQYF
>TRBV6-1|NA|TRBD1|TRBJ2-5
TGTGCCAGCAGTGAAGGAACAGGGGGCTTAGAGACCCAGTACTTC
CASSEGTGGLETQYF
>TRBV5-6|NA|NA|TRBJ1-4
TGTGCCAGCACTACCGGGGGAGGGCCTGAAAAACTGTTTTTT
CASTTGGGPEKLFF
>TRBV19|NA|TRBD1|TRBJ1-2
TGTGCCAGTGGGGGACAGGACTATGGCTACACCTTC
CASGGQDYGYTF
>TRBV5-1|NA|NA|TRBJ2-1
TGCGCCAGCAGCAAACCTAGCGATCCGGCACATAATGAGCAGTTCTTC
CASSKPSDPAHNEQFF
>TRBV27|NA|NA|TRBJ1-1
TGTGCCACCCTGGACACCCGGTATGACGCTTTCTTT
CATLDTRYDAFF
>TRBV6-6|NA|TRBD1|TRBJ2-1
TGTGCCAGCCGACAGGGCCTACACAATGAGCAGTTCTTC
CASRQGLHNEQFF
>TRBV19|NA|NA|TRBJ2-5
TGTGCCAGTTCACACCGGACTGAGGAGACCCAGTACTTC
CASSHRTEETQYF
>TRBV10-1|NA|NA|TRBJ2-2
TGCGCCAGCAGCCTCGACAGCGCGAACACCGGGGAGCTGTTTTTT
CASSLDSANTGELFF
>TRBV6-4|NA|TRBD2|TRBJ2-6
TGTGCCAGCAGTGACTCCGGGACTAGCAGCTCTGGGGCCAACGTCCTGACTTTC
CASSDSGTSSSGANVLTF
>TRBV18|NA|TRBD1|TRBJ1-2
TGTGCCAGCTCACCAGCGGGACAGGGTGCCTATGGCTACACCTTC
CASSPAGQGAYGYTF
>TRBV7-2|NA|TRBD2|TRBJ2-1
TGTGCCAGCAGCCGATCAGGGACTAGCGGGATTGGGGAGCAGTTCTTC
CASSRSGTSGIGEQFF
>TRBV6-1|once|TRBD1|TRBJ2-7
TGTGCCAGCAGATGGGACAGTACCAACGAGCAGTACTTC
CASRWDSTNEQYF
>TRBV6-1|NA|NA|TRBJ1-5
TGTGCCAGCAGTGAAGGGAGGGCTGGCAATCAGCCCCAGCATTTT
CASSEGRAGNQPQHF
>TRBV15|NA|TRBD1|TRBJ2-7
TGTGCCACCAGCGTGTTACGGGACAGCTCCTACGAGCAGTACTTC
CATSVLRDSSYEQYF
>TRBV5-1|NA|TRBD1|TRBJ1-4
TGCGCCAGCAGCCTGGGACAGGGAGGTGAAAAACTGTTTTTT
CASSLGQGGEKLFF
>TRBV30|NA|NA|TRBJ2-7
TGTGCCTCTAAGGACAGATTCTCCTACGAGCAGTACTTC
CASKDRFSYEQYF
>TRBV19|NA|TRBD1|TRBJ1-4
TGTGCCAGTCGGAAAGAGGGGACAGATGAAAAACTGTTTTTT
CASRKEGTDEKLFF
>TRBV2|NA|TRBD1|TRBJ2-1
TGTGCCAGCAGAAGAGAGGGGACAGGGAAGTTCTTC
CASRREGTGKFF
>TRBV4-2|NA|NA|TRBJ1-2
TGTGCCAGCAGCCAAGACGTCGGACAGAAAACCTATGGCTACACCTTC
CASSQDVGQKTYGYTF